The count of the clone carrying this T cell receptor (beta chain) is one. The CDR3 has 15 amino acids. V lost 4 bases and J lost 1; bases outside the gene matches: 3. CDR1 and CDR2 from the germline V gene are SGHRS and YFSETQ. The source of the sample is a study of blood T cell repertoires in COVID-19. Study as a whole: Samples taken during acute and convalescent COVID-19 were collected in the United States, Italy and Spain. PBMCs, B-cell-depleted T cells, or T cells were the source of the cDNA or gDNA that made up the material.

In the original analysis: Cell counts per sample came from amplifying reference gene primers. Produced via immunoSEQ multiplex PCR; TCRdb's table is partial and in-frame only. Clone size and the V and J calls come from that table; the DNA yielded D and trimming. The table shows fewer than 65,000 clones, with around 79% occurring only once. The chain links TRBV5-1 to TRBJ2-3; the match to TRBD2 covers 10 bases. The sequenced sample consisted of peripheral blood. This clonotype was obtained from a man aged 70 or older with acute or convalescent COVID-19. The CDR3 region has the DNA TGCGCCAGCAGCCACGGGACTAGCGGCACAGATACGCAGTATTTT. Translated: CASSHGTSGTDTQYF.